The 18 T cell receptor beta chains below all came from one sample that was sequenced in a study of cytomegalovirus exposure and HLA in healthy donors. The PCR had 60 Vbeta and 13 Jbeta primers. The table came from immunoSEQ multiplex PCR; TCRdb's copy has only in-frame clones and leaves some out. The table includes approximately 160,000 clones, around four fifths detected once. The sequencing sample was made of PBMCs. The origin of the receptors is a girl aged 10 to 17 in good health and CMV-seropositive.

The CDR3 DNA reads as TGTGCCAGCAGCCCCCACCCTAGCGGGCAGACAGATACGCAGTATTTT. This sequence encodes CASSPHPSGQTDTQYF. The gene calls are TRBV4-2 and TRBJ2-3, with TRBD2 matching over 8 bases. V shed 4 bases and J 3 bases; nucleotides not matched to a gene: 9. The CDR3 runs to 16 residues. Per the germline V gene, CDR1 is LGHNA and CDR2 is YNFKEQ.

The J gene is TRBJ1-4, the V gene TRBV6-6, with D unclear. CDR1 MNHNY and CDR2 SVGAGI come from the germline V gene (reference sequence). The V gene lost 8 bases and the J gene lost 5 bases, with 12 bases spanning the gap. This CDR3 comprises 13 residues. The CDR3 DNA reads as TGTGCCAGCTCCCTTACTCGAAATGAAAAACTGTTTTTT. Protein sequence: CASSLTRNEKLFF.

This rearrangement joins TRBV19 to TRBJ2-1; 8 nucleotides align to TRBD2. Germline CDR1 LNHDA, CDR2 SQIVND (reference sequence). V was clipped by 4 bases and J by 8 bases; unmatched bases: 10. The CDR3 runs to 15 residues. The CDR3 protein is CASSSRQAGGDEQFF. The CDR3 nucleotides are TGTGCCAGTAGTAGTAGACAGGCCGGGGGGGATGAGCAGTTCTTC.

This rearrangement joins TRBV7-9 to TRBJ2-7, with D perhaps matching TRBD1 (5 bases). V dropped 5 bases and J dropped 6 bases, with 11 bases sitting between them. Germline V gene lookup returns CDR1 SEHNR and CDR2 FQNEAQ (reference sequence). This CDR3 contains 12 residues. DNA for the CDR3: TGTGCCAGCAGCCCTACAGGATCCGAGCAGTACTTC. It codes for CASSPTGSEQYF.

The rearrangement uses TRBV5-6 and TRBJ1-1; the D gene is possibly TRBD1 (6 bases). Germline V CDR1 and CDR2: SGHDT, YYEEEE. The CDR3 length is 15 residues. V lost 7 bases and J 3 bases, leaving 19 bases between the germline ends. CDR3 in DNA: TGTGCCAGCCATTGGGGGCGACATGGGGACACTGAAGCTTTCTTT. It yields the protein CASHWGRHGDTEAFF.

CDR3 protein: CASRGDSPNYGYTF. The CDR3 DNA reads as TGTGCCAGCAGAGGTGACAGCCCTAACTATGGCTACACCTTC. The rearrangement links TRBV9 to TRBJ1-2; D possibly corresponds to TRBD1 (5 bases). Germline assignment: CDR1 SGDLS and CDR2 YYNGEE. The germline V and J ends were trimmed by 5 bases and 0 bases, with 11 bases remaining between them. The CDR3 consists of 14 residues.

The V gene is TRBV9, the J gene TRBJ2-1, with 7 bases aligning to TRBD2. V gave up 2 bases and J gave up 4 bases; unmatched junction bases: 3. Germline loops: CDR1 SGDLS, CDR2 YYNGEE. This CDR3 spans 14 amino acids. The CDR3 bases are TGTGCCAGCAGCGTGGGAGGGCCGTACAATGAGCAGTTCTTC. It translates to CASSVGGPYNEQFF.

The chain is built from TRBV7-3 and TRBJ1-5, with a weak D call TRBD1 (5 bases). Per germline, CDR1 SGHTA and CDR2 FQGTGA. This CDR3 is 15 amino acids long. Trimming stripped 5 bases from V and 0 bases from J, with 11 bases between. The CDR3, as DNA: TGTGCCAGCAGCCAGGACGGGGGTAGCAATCAGCCCCAGCATTTT. It yields the protein CASSQDGGSNQPQHF.

The gene calls are TRBV2 and TRBJ2-7; tentative D call: TRBD2 (5 bases). The CDR3 runs 14 residues. The ends were cut back, 10 bases at V and 0 bases at J, with 16 bases in the middle. Germline CDR1 is SNHLY and CDR2 is FYNNEI. CDR3 sequence: CAIPHGVTSYEQYF. CDR3 sequence (DNA): TGTGCCATCCCCCACGGGGTCACCTCCTACGAGCAGTACTTC. The whole variable domain, filled in from reference TRBV2 and TRBJ2-7, reads EPEVTQTPSHQVTQMGQEVILRCVPISNHLYFYWYRQILGQKVEFLVSFYNNEISEKSEIFDDQFSVERPDGSNFTLKIRSTKLEDSAMYFCAIPHGVTSYEQYFGPGTRLTVT.

The chain recombines TRBV6-5 with TRBJ2-7; TRBD2 aligns across 11 bases. Germline V gene lookup returns CDR1 MNHEY and CDR2 SVGAGI. This CDR3 has 16 residues. V lost 4 bases and J lost 2; bases outside the gene matches: 7. The CDR3 coding sequence is TGTGCCAGCAGTTTGGGCAGACTAGCGGGGCCCTACGAGCAGTACTTC. Translating gives CASSLGRLAGPYEQYF.

The chain uses TRBV9 and TRBJ2-1; D not resolved. Trimming cost V 4 bases and J 0 bases, with 17 bases left between them. This CDR3 contains 17 residues. The germline CDR1 and CDR2 sequences are SGDLS and YYNGEE. CDR3 nucleotide sequence: TGTGCCAGCAGCCCCGAACCAGACTTCCGCTCCTACAATGAGCAGTTCTTC. Encoded protein: CASSPEPDFRSYNEQFF.

The chain links TRBV19 to TRBJ2-3; tentative D call: TRBD2 (7 bases). The V gene lost 8 bases and the J gene lost 0 bases, with 12 bases spanning the gap. CDR1 is LNHDA and CDR2 is SQIVND in the germline V gene (reference sequence). The CDR3 has 14 amino acids. The CDR3 DNA follows: TGTGCCAGTCAAGGGGGACTAAGCACAGATACGCAGTATTTT. Translated: CASQGGLSTDTQYF.

Only a few counts were recorded for this clone. The chain employs TRBV11-2 and TRBJ1-1; 8 nucleotides agree with TRBD1. The trim removed 5 bases at V and 1 base at J, leaving 3 bases unmatched. CDR3 length equals 14 residues. Germline CDR1 is SGHAT and CDR2 is FQNNGV. The CDR3 nucleotides are TGTGCCAGCAGCCTCGGGACAGGGAACACTGAAGCTTTCTTT. Translation gives CASSLGTGNTEAFF.

V usage is TRBV6-1 and J usage is TRBJ1-2; the match to TRBD1 covers 8 bases. The CDR3 runs 14 residues. With 7 bases clipped from V and 4 bases from J, the junction kept 8 bases outside the gene matches. From germline, CDR1 is MNHNS and CDR2 SASEGT. CDR3 sequence: CASIPGQALYGYTF. Here the CDR3 DNA reads TGTGCCAGCATCCCGGGACAGGCGCTCTATGGCTACACCTTC.

The genes are TRBV6-1 and TRBJ2-7; D unclear. Deletions cut 10 bases from V and 5 bases from J, with 21 bases between. The CDR3 runs to 14 residues. Germline-derived CDR1 and CDR2 are MNHNS and SASEGT. CDR3 in DNA: TGTGCCACCCTCACCCCGGGTGCGTTGCACGAGCAGTACTTC. Its protein product is CATLTPGALHEQYF.

The chain employs TRBV30 and TRBJ2-5, with 9 nucleotides matching TRBD2. The germline CDR1 and CDR2 sequences are GTSNPN and SVGIG (reference sequence). J lost 1 base, V lost 3 bases, and 9 bases had no gene match. There are 16 residues in the CDR3. CDR3 coding DNA: TGTGCCTGGAGGGCGGGGCTAGCGGGAACCCAAGAGACCCAGTACTTC. Protein: CAWRAGLAGTQETQYF.

V and J are TRBV6-5 and TRBJ2-7, with 11 bases identical to TRBD1. Germline CDR1 and CDR2: MNHEY and SVGAGI. CDR3 length: 14 residues. Trimming cost V 9 bases and J 4 bases; bases outside gene matches: 8. The CDR3 reads CASRLGTGGYEQYF. The CDR3 DNA reads as TGTGCCAGTCGCCTAGGGACAGGGGGATACGAGCAGTACTTC.

This clone was recorded only once. This rearrangement joins TRBV14 to TRBJ1-2; no clear D. The V gene's germline CDR1 is SGHDN and CDR2 FVKESK. The CDR3 has 13 residues. V dropped 5 bases and J dropped 6 bases, with 13 bases sitting between them. The DNA of the CDR3 is TGTGCCAGCAGCTACCGGGTATCGGATGGCTACACCTTC. It is translated as CASSYRVSDGYTF.